These T cell receptor beta chains were read from a single sample in a study of spatial heterogeneity in lung cancer. MiXCR was run by TCRdb on the 5' RACE reads, yielding one entry per CDR3 protein. Of tens of thousands of distinct CDR3 sequences listed, about 12% are singletons. The specimen was PBMCs, collected at surgery. These receptors came from a male donor with early-stage non-small cell lung cancer. Both conserved end residues are part of each CDR3. The D gene is left open where the match is weak. Part of the rows lack a size; the others show once, few, many or a class for expanded clones.

>TRBD1|many|TRBV6-6|TRBJ1-2
CASSRDSGGYTF
TGTGCCAGCAGTCGGGACAGCGGAGGCTACACCTTC
>NA|NA|TRBV12-3/TRBV12-4|TRBJ2-2
CASTYSPGELFF
TGTGCCAGCACCTATTCCCCCGGGGAGCTGTTTTTT
>NA|NA|TRBV7-9|TRBJ2-1
CASSPSVPPYNEQFF
TGTGCCAGCAGCCCATCGGTTCCCCCATACAATGAGCAGTTCTTC
>NA|NA|TRBV20-1|TRBJ2-1
CSARDMGRASYNEQFF
TGCAGTGCTAGAGATATGGGCAGGGCCTCCTACAATGAGCAGTTCTTC
>TRBD1|many|TRBV20-1|TRBJ2-5
CSARKGAGETQYF
TGCAGTGCTAGAAAGGGGGCTGGAGAGACCCAGTACTTC
>NA|many|TRBV5-4|TRBJ2-2
CASSVDLNTGELFF
TGTGCCAGCAGCGTGGACTTGAACACCGGGGAGCTGTTTTTT
>TRBD2|NA|TRBV19|TRBJ2-1
CASSFMTGGNEQFF
TGTGCCAGTAGTTTCATGACCGGGGGGAATGAGCAGTTCTTC
>NA|few|TRBV10-2|TRBJ1-4
CASSEVPDEKLFF
TGCGCCAGCAGTGAGGTACCGGATGAAAAACTGTTTTTT
>NA|few|TRBV5-4|TRBJ1-6
CASSPAGVSSPLHF
TGTGCCAGCAGCCCGGCAGGGGTGAGTTCACCCCTCCACTTT
>TRBD1|NA|TRBV24-1|TRBJ2-3
CATSDPTPTGADTQYF
TGTGCCACCAGTGATCCTACTCCCACAGGGGCAGATACGCAGTATTTT
>TRBD1|few|TRBV29-1|TRBJ1-1
CSATGGENAEAFF
TGCAGCGCTACAGGGGGCGAGAACGCTGAAGCTTTCTTT
>NA|NA|TRBV9|TRBJ1-3
CASSVADKVLSGNTIYF
TGTGCCAGCAGCGTAGCTGACAAAGTCCTCTCTGGAAACACCATATATTTT
>NA|NA|TRBV18|TRBJ2-7
CASSAADGLTYEQYF
TGTGCCAGCTCAGCGGCGGACGGCCTTACGTACGAGCAGTACTTC
>NA|few|TRBV4-1|TRBJ2-2
CASSPPKDTGELFF
TGCGCCAGCAGCCCCCCGAAGGACACCGGGGAGCTGTTTTTT
>NA|few|TRBV6-5|TRBJ2-2
CASSYRWAIGSTGELFF
TGTGCCAGCAGTTACCGGTGGGCCATTGGTTCCACCGGGGAGCTGTTTTTT
>TRBD2|many|TRBV20-1|TRBJ2-1
CSARLAGEDNEQFF
TGCAGTGCTAGGCTCGCGGGAGAGGACAATGAGCAGTTCTTC
>NA|few|TRBV12-3/TRBV12-4|TRBJ1-5
CASRNTNQPQHF
TGTGCCAGCAGAAATACCAATCAGCCCCAGCATTTT
>NA|NA|TRBV5-6|TRBJ2-5
CASSSVGTQYF
TGTGCCAGCAGCTCGGTGGGGACCCAGTACTTC
>TRBD1|NA|TRBV12-3/TRBV12-4|TRBJ2-6
CASRGQGAYGANVLTF
TGTGCCAGCCGGGGACAGGGGGCTTATGGGGCCAACGTCCTGACTTTC
>TRBD2|NA|TRBV29-1|TRBJ2-1
CSVVGLAGVEQFF
TGCAGCGTTGTAGGACTAGCGGGGGTTGAGCAGTTCTTC
>NA|NA|TRBV6-1|TRBJ2-1
CASSGGGRHFYNEQFF
TGTGCCAGCAGCGGAGGGGGCCGTCATTTCTACAATGAGCAGTTCTTC
>NA|few|TRBV3-1|TRBJ1-1
CASSQQNTEAFF
TGTGCCAGCAGCCAGCAGAACACTGAAGCTTTCTTT
>NA|NA|TRBV27|TRBJ1-4
CASCMTGYRDEKLFF
TGTGCCAGTTGCATGACTGGGTATAGGGATGAAAAACTGTTTTTT
>TRBD2|many|TRBV20-1|TRBJ2-3
CSAPFAGRPDTQYF
TGCAGTGCTCCATTTGCCGGGAGGCCAGATACGCAGTATTTT